The rows below give T cell receptor beta chains drawn from one sample of a study of molecular identifiers for immune sequencing clone quantification. TCRdb reanalysed the PCR reads using MiXCR and keeps one entry per CDR3 protein. The data contain about 510,000 distinct CDR3 sequences, about a fifth of them singletons. Sequenced sample: naive CD8+ T cells from blood, with Jurkat cell RNA spiked in. These TCRs come from a human donor in good health. Some libraries in this study had Jurkat cell RNA spiked in. The CDR3 runs from the conserved cysteine through the conserved F or W. A D gene is named only where the DNA matches it firmly. Only some rows state a clone size, as once, few, many or a class for expanded clones.

V gene	D gene	clone size	J gene	CDR3 protein	CDR3 DNA
TRBV5-4	NA	few	TRBJ1-1	CASSLERSNTEAFF	TGTGCCAGCAGCTTGGAGCGCAGCAACACTGAAGCTTTCTTT
TRBV29-1	NA	many	TRBJ1-1	CSVVLRLDTEAFF	TGCAGCGTTGTCTTACGCTTGGACACTGAAGCTTTCTTT
TRBV27	NA	few	TRBJ2-2	CASSPLCTRNTGELFF	TGTGCCAGCAGTCCCCTTTGTACCAGGAACACCGGGGAGCTGTTTTTT
TRBV6-6	TRBD2	few	TRBJ2-1	CASSSLPGLADEQFF	TGTGCCAGCAGTTCTCTTCCGGGACTAGCAGATGAGCAGTTCTTC
TRBV29-1	NA	many	TRBJ2-2	CSVEGNTGELFF	TGCAGCGTTGAAGGGAACACCGGGGAGCTGTTTTTT
TRBV23-1	NA	NA	TRBJ2-1	CAGSQTTRGRGVKEGNEQFF	TGCGCCGGCAGTCAAACAACCCGTGGGCGGGGAGTCAAAGAAGGAAATGAGCAGTTCTTC
TRBV20-1	NA	few	TRBJ2-2	CSAMDREGGELFF	TGCAGTGCCATGGACAGGGAGGGCGGGGAGCTGTTTTTT
TRBV4-3	NA	many	TRBJ2-4	CASSQDHHIQYF	TGCGCCAGCAGCCAAGACCATCACATTCAGTACTTC
TRBV12-3/TRBV12-4	TRBD1	many	TRBJ1-3	CASRLDRGFSGNTIYF	TGTGCCAGCAGACTGGACAGGGGGTTCTCTGGAAACACCATATATTTT
TRBV11-2	NA	few	TRBJ2-4	CASSFRSGVAKNIQYF	TGTGCCAGCAGCTTTCGTAGCGGAGTAGCCAAAAACATTCAGTACTTC
TRBV24-1	TRBD1	few	TRBJ2-5	CATTCPRQGHQETQYF	TGTGCCACCACGTGCCCGAGACAGGGGCATCAAGAGACCCAGTACTTC
TRBV28	TRBD2	many	TRBJ2-3	CASSLPRTSGIYTDTQYF	TGTGCCAGCAGTTTACCTCGGACTAGCGGGATCTACACAGATACGCAGTATTTT
TRBV25-1	TRBD2	NA	TRBJ2-2	CVSGAPSTNTGELFF	TGTGTCAGCGGGGCCCCTAGCACGAACACCGGGGAGCTGTTTTTT
TRBV3-1	NA	NA	TRBJ1-4	CASSQDRTVWSNEKLFF	TGTGCCAGCAGCCAAGATCGGACGGTCTGGAGTAATGAAAAACTGTTTTTT
TRBV29-1	NA	many	TRBJ2-7	CSTRGQSYEQYF	TGCAGCACAAGAGGACAGTCCTACGAGCAGTACTTC
TRBV6-2/TRBV6-3	NA	NA	TRBJ2-7	CANTHYYEQYF	TGTGCCAACACCCACTACTACGAGCAGTACTTC
TRBV4-3	NA	many	TRBJ2-3	CASSPSTGRDTQYF	TGCGCCAGCAGCCCTTCAACAGGGAGAGATACGCAGTATTTT
TRBV7-9	NA	many	TRBJ2-5	CASSLPAEETQYF	TGTGCCAGCAGCTTGCCAGCCGAAGAGACCCAGTACTTC
TRBV4-3	NA	NA	TRBJ2-1	CASSQGVRRSSYNEQFF	TGCGCCAGCAGCCAAGGGGTACGACGGAGCTCCTACAATGAGCAGTTCTTC
TRBV19	TRBD2	few	TRBJ2-4	CASRRSGRDGKNIQYF	TGTGCCAGCCGTAGAAGCGGGAGGGATGGCAAAAACATTCAGTACTTC
TRBV5-8	NA	few	TRBJ2-2	CASKPNANTGELFF	TGTGCCAGCAAGCCGAACGCGAACACCGGGGAGCTGTTTTTT
TRBV5-4	NA	many	TRBJ2-1	CASSLDTGDYNEQFF	TGTGCCAGCAGCTTGGATACCGGAGACTACAATGAGCAGTTCTTC
TRBV30	NA	NA	TRBJ2-2	CAWSVTGSGELFF	TGTGCCTGGAGTGTAACCGGGAGCGGGGAGCTGTTTTTT
TRBV30	NA	few	TRBJ1-1	CAWTSGRNTEAFF	TGTGCCTGGACGAGCGGAAGGAACACTGAAGCTTTCTTT
TRBV6-2/TRBV6-3	TRBD1	many	TRBJ2-7	CASTDYLGTGGYEQYF	TGTGCCAGCACCGACTACCTTGGGACAGGGGGCTACGAGCAGTACTTC